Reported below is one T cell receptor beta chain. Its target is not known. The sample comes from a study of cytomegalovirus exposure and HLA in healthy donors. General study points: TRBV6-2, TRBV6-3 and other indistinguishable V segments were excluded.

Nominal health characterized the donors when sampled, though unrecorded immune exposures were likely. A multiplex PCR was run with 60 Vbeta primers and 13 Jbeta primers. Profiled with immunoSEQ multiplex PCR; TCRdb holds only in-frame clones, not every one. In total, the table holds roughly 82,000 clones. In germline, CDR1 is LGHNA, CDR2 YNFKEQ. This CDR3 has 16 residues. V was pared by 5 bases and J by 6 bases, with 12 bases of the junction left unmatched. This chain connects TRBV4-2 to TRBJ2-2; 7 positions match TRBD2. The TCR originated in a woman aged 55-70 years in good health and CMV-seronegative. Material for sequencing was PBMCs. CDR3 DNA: TGTGCCAGCAGCGCTGCGGTGGCGGGAGTGTCCGGGGAGCTGTTTTTT. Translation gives CASSAAVAGVSGELFF.